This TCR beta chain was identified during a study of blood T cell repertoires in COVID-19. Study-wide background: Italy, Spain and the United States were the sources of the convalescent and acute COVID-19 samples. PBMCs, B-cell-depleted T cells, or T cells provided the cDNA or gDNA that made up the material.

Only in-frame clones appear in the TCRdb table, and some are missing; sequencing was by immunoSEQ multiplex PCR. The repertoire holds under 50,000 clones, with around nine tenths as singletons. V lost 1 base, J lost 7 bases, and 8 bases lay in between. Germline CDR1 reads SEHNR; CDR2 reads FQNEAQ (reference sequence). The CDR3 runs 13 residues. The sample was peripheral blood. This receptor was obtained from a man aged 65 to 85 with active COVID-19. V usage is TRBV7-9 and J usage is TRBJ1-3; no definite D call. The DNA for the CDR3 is TGTGCCAGCAGCTTAGGGGCGTTGAACACCATATATTTT. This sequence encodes CASSLGALNTIYF. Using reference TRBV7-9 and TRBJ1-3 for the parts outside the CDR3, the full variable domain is DTGVSQNPRHKITKRGQNVTFRCDPISEHNRLYWYRQTLGQGPEFLTYFQNEAQLEKSRLLSDRFSAERPKGSFSTLEIQRTEQGDSAMYLCASSLGALNTIYFGEGSWLTVV.